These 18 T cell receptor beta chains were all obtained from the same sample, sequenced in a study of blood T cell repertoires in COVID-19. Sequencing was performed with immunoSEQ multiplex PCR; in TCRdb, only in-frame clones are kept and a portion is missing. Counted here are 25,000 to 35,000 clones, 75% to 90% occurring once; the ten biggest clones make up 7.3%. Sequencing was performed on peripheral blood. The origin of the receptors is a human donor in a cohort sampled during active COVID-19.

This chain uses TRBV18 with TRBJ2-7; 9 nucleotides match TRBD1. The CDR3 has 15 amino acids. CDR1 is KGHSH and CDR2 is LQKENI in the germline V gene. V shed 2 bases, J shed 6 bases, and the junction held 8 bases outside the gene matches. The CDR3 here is CASSPRTGERGEQYF. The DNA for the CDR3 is TGTGCCAGCTCACCAAGGACAGGGGAAAGGGGCGAGCAGTACTTC. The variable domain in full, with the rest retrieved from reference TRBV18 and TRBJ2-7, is NAGVMQNPRHLVRRRGQEARLRCSPMKGHSHVYWYRQLPEEGLKFMVYLQKENIIDESGMPKERFSAEFPKEGPSILRIQQVVRGDSAAYFCASSPRTGERGEQYFGPGTRLTVT.

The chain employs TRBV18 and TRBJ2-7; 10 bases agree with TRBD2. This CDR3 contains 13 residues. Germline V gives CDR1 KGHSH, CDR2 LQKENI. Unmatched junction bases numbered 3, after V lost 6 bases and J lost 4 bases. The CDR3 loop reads CASSPSGGYEQYF. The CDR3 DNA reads TGTGCCAGCTCCCCTAGCGGGGGTTACGAGCAGTACTTC.

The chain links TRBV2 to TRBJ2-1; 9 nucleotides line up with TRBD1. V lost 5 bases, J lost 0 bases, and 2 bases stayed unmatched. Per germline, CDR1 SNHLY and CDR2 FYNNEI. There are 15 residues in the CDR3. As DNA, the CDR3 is TGTGCCAGCAGTATGGGACAGGGCTCCTACAATGAGCAGTTCTTC. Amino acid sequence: CASSMGQGSYNEQFF.

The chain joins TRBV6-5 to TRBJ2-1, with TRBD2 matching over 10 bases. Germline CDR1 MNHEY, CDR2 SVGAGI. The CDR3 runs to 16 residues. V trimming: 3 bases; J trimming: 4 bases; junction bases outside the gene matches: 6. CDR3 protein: CASSYNLAGVYNEQFF. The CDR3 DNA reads TGTGCCAGCAGTTATAATCTAGCGGGGGTTTACAATGAGCAGTTCTTC.

The CDR3 DNA sequence: TGTGCCAGCAGATCGACAGGGTTCACCGGGGAGCTGTTTTTT. Its protein product is CASRSTGFTGELFF. V gene TRBV11-2 combines with J gene TRBJ2-2, with TRBD1 identical over 7 bases. CDR1 SGHAT and CDR2 FQNNGV come from the germline V gene. V lost 6 bases, J lost 4 bases, and 5 bases stayed unmatched. CDR3 length: 14 amino acids.

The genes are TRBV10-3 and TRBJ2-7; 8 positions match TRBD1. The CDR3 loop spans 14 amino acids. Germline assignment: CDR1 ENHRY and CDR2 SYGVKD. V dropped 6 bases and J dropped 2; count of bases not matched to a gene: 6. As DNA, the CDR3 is TGTGCCATCAGGTCAGGACAGGGCACCTACGAGCAGTACTTC. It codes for CAIRSGQGTYEQYF.

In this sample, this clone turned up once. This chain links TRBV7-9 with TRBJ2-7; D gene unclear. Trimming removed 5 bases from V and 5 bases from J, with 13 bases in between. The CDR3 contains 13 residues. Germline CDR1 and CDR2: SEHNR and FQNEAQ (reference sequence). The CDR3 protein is CASSAATVDEQYF. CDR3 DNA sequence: TGTGCCAGCAGCGCCGCAACAGTTGACGAGCAGTACTTC.

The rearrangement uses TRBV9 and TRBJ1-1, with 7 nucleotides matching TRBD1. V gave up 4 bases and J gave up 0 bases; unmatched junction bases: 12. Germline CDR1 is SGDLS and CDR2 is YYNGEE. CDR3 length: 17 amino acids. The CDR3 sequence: CASSPSGTAYMNTEAFF. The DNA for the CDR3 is TGTGCCAGCAGCCCATCCGGGACAGCCTATATGAACACTGAAGCTTTCTTT.

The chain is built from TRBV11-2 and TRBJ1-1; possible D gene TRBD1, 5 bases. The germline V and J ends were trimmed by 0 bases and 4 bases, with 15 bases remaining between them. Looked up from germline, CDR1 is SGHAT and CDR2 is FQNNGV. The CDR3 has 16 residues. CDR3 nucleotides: TGTGCCAGCAGCTTAGATCATCCAGGGCTTAGCACTGAAGCTTTCTTT. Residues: CASSLDHPGLSTEAFF.

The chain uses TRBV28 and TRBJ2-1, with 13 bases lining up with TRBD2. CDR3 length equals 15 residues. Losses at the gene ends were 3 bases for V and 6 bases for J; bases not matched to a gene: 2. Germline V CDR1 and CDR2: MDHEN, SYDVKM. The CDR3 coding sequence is TGTGCCAGCAGTTTTCGACTAGCGGGAGGCAATGAGCAGTTCTTC. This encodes CASSFRLAGGNEQFF. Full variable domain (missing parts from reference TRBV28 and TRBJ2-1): DVKVTQSSRYLVKRTGEKVFLECVQDMDHENMFWYRQDPGLGLRLIYFSYDVKMKEKGDIPEGYSVSREKKERFSLILESASTNQTSMYLCASSFRLAGGNEQFFGPGTRLTVL.

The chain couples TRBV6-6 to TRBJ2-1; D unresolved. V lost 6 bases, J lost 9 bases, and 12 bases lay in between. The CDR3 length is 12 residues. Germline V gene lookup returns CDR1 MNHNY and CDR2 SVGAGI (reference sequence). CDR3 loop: CASSPPAAEQFF. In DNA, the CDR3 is TGTGCCAGCAGCCCCCCGGCGGCTGAGCAGTTCTTC.

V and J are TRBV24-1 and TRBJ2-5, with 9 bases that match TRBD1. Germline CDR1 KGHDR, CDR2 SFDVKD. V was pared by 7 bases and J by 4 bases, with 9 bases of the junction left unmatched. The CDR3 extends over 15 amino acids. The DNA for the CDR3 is TGTGCCACCAGCGCTTACAGGGGGCGTATAGAGACCCAGTACTTC. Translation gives CATSAYRGRIETQYF.

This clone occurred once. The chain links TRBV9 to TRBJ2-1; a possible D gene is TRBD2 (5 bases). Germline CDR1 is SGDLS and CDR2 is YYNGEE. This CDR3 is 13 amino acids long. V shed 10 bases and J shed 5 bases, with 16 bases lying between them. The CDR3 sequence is CASMGGPNNEQFF. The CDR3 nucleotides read TGTGCCTCAATGGGCGGGCCGAACAATGAGCAGTTCTTC.

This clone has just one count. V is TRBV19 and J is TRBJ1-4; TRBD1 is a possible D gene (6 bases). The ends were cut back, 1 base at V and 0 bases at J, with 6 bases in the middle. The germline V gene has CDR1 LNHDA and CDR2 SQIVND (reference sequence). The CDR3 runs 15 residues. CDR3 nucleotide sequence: TGTGCCAGTAGTATAGGGACAGCAACTAATGAAAAACTGTTTTTT. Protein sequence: CASSIGTATNEKLFF. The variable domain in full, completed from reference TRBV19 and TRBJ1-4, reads DGGITQSPKYLFRKEGQNVTLSCEQNLNHDAMYWYRQDPGQGLRLIYYSQIVNDFQKGDIAEGYSVSREKKESFPLTVTSAQKNPTAFYLCASSIGTATNEKLFFGSGTQLSVL.

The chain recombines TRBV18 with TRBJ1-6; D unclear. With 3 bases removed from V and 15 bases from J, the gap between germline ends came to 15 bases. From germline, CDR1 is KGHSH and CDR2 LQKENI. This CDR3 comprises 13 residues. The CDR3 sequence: CASSPPQRTILHF. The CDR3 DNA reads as TGTGCCAGCTCACCCCCGCAGAGAACTATCCTCCACTTT.

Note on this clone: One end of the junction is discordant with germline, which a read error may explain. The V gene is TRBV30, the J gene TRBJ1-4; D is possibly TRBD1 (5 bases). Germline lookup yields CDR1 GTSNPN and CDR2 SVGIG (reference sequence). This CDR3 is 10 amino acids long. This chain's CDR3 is CAWRNIRGAF. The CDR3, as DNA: TGTGCCTGGAGAAACATAAGGGGTGCTTTT. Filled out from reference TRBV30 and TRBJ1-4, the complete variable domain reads SQTIHQWPATLVQPVGSPLSLECTVEGTSNPNLYWYRQAAGRGLQLLFYSVGIGQISSEVPQNLSASRPQDRQFILSSKKLLLSDSGFYLCAWRNIRGAFGSGTQLSVL.

The CDR3 spells CASSSTPTGPQETQYF. For the CDR3, the DNA is TGTGCCAGCAGCTCAACTCCGACAGGGCCCCAAGAGACCCAGTACTTC. This chain joins TRBV7-6 and TRBJ2-5; 7 bases are a match to TRBD1. Germline loops: CDR1 SGHVS, CDR2 FNYEAQ. With 4 bases clipped from V and 1 base from J, the junction kept 9 bases outside the gene matches. This CDR3 contains 16 residues. The variable domain in full, with the rest retrieved from reference TRBV7-6 and TRBJ2-5, is GAGVSQSPRYKVTKRGQDVALRCDPISGHVSLYWYRQALGQGPEFLTYFNYEAQQDKSGLPNDRFSAERPEGSISTLTIQRTEQRDSAMYRCASSSTPTGPQETQYFGPGTRLLVL.

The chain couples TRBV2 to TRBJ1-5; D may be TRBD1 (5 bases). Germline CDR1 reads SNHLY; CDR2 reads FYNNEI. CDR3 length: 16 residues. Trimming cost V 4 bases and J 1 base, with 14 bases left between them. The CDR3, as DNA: TGTGCCAGCAGTGGGCAGGGTCCAAGGAGCAATCAGCCCCAGCATTTT. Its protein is CASSGQGPRSNQPQHF.